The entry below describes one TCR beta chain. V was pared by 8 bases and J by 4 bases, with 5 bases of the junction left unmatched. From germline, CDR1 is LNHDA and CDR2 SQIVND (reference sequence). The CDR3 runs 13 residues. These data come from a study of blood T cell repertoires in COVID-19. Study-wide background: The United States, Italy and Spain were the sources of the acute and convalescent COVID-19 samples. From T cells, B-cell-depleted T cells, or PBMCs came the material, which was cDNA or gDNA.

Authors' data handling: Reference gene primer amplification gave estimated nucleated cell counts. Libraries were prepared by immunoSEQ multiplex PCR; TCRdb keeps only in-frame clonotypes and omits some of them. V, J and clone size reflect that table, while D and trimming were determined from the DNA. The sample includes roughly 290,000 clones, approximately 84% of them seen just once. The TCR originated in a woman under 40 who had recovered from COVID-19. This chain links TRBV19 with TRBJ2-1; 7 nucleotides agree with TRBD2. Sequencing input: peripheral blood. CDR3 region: CASEAGSYNEQFF. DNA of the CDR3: TGTGCCAGTGAAGCGGGATCATACAATGAGCAGTTCTTC. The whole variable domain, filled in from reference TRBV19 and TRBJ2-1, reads DGGITQSPKYLFRKEGQNVTLSCEQNLNHDAMYWYRQDPGQGLRLIYYSQIVNDFQKGDIAEGYSVSREKKESFPLTVTSAQKNPTAFYLCASEAGSYNEQFFGPGTRLTVL.